This note documents a single T cell receptor beta chain sequence. Its antigen is not known. These data belong to a study of OX40 agonist ivuxolimab in advanced cancers. The overall study: Aged roughly 20 to 79 with a mean of 60 years, they were about 78% male. Findings of the study overall: Both blood CD4+ and CD8+ T cells showed clonal growth by week 6 at 0.1 to 3.0 mg/kg. The work left the antigen specificity of expanded peripheral T cells undetermined.

The method was immunoSEQ multiplex PCR; TCRdb's version includes in-frame clones alone and lacks a portion of them. Of 40,000 to 60,000 clones in the sample, about nine tenths are singletons; the top ten hold approximately 6.3%. The CDR3 contains 16 residues. From germline, CDR1 is MNHNS and CDR2 SASEGT. V was trimmed by 0 bases and J by 2 bases, leaving 11 bases between them. This receptor was obtained from an adult with an advanced solid tumor such as melanoma, head and neck, liver or kidney cancer. The sequencing used CD4+ or CD8+ T cells sorted from blood, collected in a trial of the OX40 agonist ivuxolimab. The genes are TRBV6-1 and TRBJ1-5, with D perhaps TRBD1 (5 bases). As DNA, the CDR3 is TGTGCCAGCAGTGAAGCGCGGGGGGTAGGCAATCAGCCCCAGCATTTT. Translated: CASSEARGVGNQPQHF.